This is a list of T cell receptor beta chains from one sample in a study of monozygotic twins with cystic fibrosis. The protocol was immunoSEQ multiplex PCR, while the TCRdb copy is restricted to in-frame clones and leaves out a portion. The sample carries 34,000 or so clones, around nine tenths recorded once. Material: blood. The receptors originated from a boy between 2 and 10 years old with cystic fibrosis. CDR3s include the opening cysteine and the closing phenylalanine or tryptophan. Fields, in order: clone size, V gene, J gene, D gene, CDR3 protein, CDR3 DNA. The D gene is left open where the match is weak. Clone sizes are given selectively: once, few, many, or a class where the clone is expanded.

size: -; V: TRBV6-1; J: TRBJ2-2; D: -; CDR3: CASSEAGWPGELFF; DNA: TGTGCCAGCAGTGAAGCGGGATGGCCCGGGGAGCTGTTTTTT
size: -; V: TRBV29-1; J: TRBJ1-2; D: -; CDR3: CSVGNYGYTF; DNA: TGCAGCGTTGGGAACTATGGCTACACCTTC
size: -; V: TRBV5-1; J: TRBJ1-1; D: -; CDR3: CASSLAPGSTEAFF; DNA: TGCGCCAGCAGCTTGGCCCCAGGGTCGACTGAAGCTTTCTTT
size: -; V: TRBV7-8; J: TRBJ1-2; D: TRBD1; CDR3: CASSPRVGQGAQGYTF; DNA: TGTGCCAGCAGCCCGAGGGTAGGGCAGGGGGCGCAGGGCTACACCTTC
size: once; V: TRBV19; J: TRBJ1-1; D: TRBD1; CDR3: CASTSRGHEAFF; DNA: TGTGCCAGTACCTCAAGGGGGCATGAGGCTTTCTTT
size: -; V: TRBV6-5; J: TRBJ1-2; D: -; CDR3: CASSYSAASNYGYTF; DNA: TGTGCCAGCAGTTATTCCGCCGCCAGCAACTATGGCTACACCTTC
size: -; V: TRBV7-2; J: TRBJ1-2; D: TRBD1; CDR3: CASSGSGTGINYGYTF; DNA: TGTGCCAGCAGCGGAAGTGGGACAGGGATTAACTATGGCTACACCTTC
size: -; V: TRBV9; J: TRBJ1-2; D: -; CDR3: CASSVGPLNGYTF; DNA: TGTGCCAGCAGCGTAGGCCCCTTAAATGGCTACACCTTC
size: -; V: TRBV15; J: TRBJ2-7; D: TRBD1; CDR3: CATSRDTGTGRQQYF; DNA: TGTGCCACCAGCAGGGACACCGGGACAGGGCGCCAGCAGTACTTC
size: once; V: TRBV2; J: TRBJ1-2; D: -; CDR3: CASSTFGSNYGYTF; DNA: TGTGCCAGCAGTACCTTTGGGTCTAACTATGGCTACACCTTC
size: -; V: TRBV7-9; J: TRBJ2-5; D: TRBD1; CDR3: CASRPNRGRETQYF; DNA: TGTGCCAGCAGACCAAACAGGGGTCGAGAGACCCAGTACTTC
size: -; V: TRBV9; J: TRBJ1-5; D: -; CDR3: CASSVDVGGNQPQHF; DNA: TGTGCCAGCAGCGTGGACGTTGGGGGCAATCAGCCCCAGCATTTT
size: few; V: TRBV5-1; J: TRBJ1-4; D: TRBD1; CDR3: CASSWDRAKLFF; DNA: TGCGCCAGCAGCTGGGACAGGGCCAAACTGTTTTTT
size: -; V: TRBV2; J: TRBJ1-2; D: -; CDR3: CASSETPRTGYGYTF; DNA: TGTGCCAGCAGTGAGACTCCCCGGACCGGCTATGGCTACACCTTC
size: -; V: TRBV5-8; J: TRBJ2-3; D: TRBD1; CDR3: CASSSGQAKDTQYF; DNA: TGTGCCAGCAGCTCGGGACAGGCGAAAGATACGCAGTATTTT
size: -; V: TRBV6-5; J: TRBJ1-6; D: -; CDR3: CASSYSSSAINSPLHF; DNA: TGTGCCAGCAGTTACTCAAGCAGCGCCATTAATTCACCCCTCCACTTT
size: -; V: TRBV11-2; J: TRBJ2-3; D: -; CDR3: CASSLLINRQITDTQYF; DNA: TGTGCCAGCAGCTTACTGATCAACAGACAGATCACAGATACGCAGTATTTT
size: -; V: TRBV11-2; J: TRBJ1-2; D: -; CDR3: CASSLARGDYGYTF; DNA: TGTGCCAGCAGCTTAGCAAGGGGAGACTATGGCTACACCTTC
size: -; V: TRBV7-6; J: TRBJ1-1; D: -; CDR3: CASSQDLATLAPVPETEAFF; DNA: TGTGCCAGCAGCCAGGACCTAGCCACCCTCGCCCCTGTCCCGGAAACTGAAGCTTTCTTT
size: -; V: TRBV7-9; J: TRBJ2-3; D: TRBD1; CDR3: CASSLRTGSQGADTQYF; DNA: TGTGCCAGCAGCTTAAGGACGGGCTCCCAGGGGGCTGATACGCAGTATTTT
size: -; V: TRBV6-1; J: TRBJ2-1; D: -; CDR3: CASSEGAAYNEQFF; DNA: TGTGCCAGCAGTGAAGGGGCGGCGTACAATGAGCAGTTCTTC
size: -; V: TRBV7-8; J: TRBJ1-1; D: -; CDR3: CASKGALQVSEAFF; DNA: TGTGCCAGCAAAGGGGCGCTTCAGGTTTCTGAAGCTTTCTTT
size: -; V: TRBV5-5; J: TRBJ1-2; D: TRBD1; CDR3: CASSLAGQGGYGYTF; DNA: TGTGCCAGCAGCTTAGCTGGACAGGGAGGCTATGGCTACACCTTC